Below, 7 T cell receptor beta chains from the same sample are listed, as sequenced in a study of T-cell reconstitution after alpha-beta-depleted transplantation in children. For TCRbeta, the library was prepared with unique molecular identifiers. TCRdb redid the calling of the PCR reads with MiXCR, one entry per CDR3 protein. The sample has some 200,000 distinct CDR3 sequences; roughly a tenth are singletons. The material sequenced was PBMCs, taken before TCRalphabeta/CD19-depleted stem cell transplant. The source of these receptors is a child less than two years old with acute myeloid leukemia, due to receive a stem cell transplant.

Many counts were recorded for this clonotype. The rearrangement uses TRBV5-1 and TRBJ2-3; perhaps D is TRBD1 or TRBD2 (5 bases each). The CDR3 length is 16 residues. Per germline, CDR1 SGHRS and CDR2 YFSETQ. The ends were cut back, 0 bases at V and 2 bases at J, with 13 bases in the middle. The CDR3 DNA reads TGCGCCAGCAGCTTGGACGGGGACCCACTCACAGATACGCAGTATTTT. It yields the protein CASSLDGDPLTDTQYF.

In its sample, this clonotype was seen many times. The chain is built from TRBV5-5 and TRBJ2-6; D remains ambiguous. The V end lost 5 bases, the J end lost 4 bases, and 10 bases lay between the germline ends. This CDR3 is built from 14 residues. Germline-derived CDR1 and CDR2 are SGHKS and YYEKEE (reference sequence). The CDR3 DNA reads TGTGCCAGCAGTCCCCTGGCCGGGGCCAACGTCCTGACTTTC. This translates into CASSPLAGANVLTF.

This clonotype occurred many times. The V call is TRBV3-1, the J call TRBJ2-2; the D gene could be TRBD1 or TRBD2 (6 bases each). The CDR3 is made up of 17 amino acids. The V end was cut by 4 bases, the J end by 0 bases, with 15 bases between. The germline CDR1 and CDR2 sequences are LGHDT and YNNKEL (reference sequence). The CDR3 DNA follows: TGTGCCAGCAGCCCGTATCGACGGGGGCCGAACACCGGGGAGCTGTTTTTT. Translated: CASSPYRRGPNTGELFF. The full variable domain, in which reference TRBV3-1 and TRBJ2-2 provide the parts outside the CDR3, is DTAVSQTPKYLVTQMGNDKSIKCEQNLGHDTMYWYKQDSKKFLKIMFSYNNKELIINETVPNRFSPKSPDKAHLNLHINSLELGDSAVYFCASSPYRRGPNTGELFFGEGSRLTVL.

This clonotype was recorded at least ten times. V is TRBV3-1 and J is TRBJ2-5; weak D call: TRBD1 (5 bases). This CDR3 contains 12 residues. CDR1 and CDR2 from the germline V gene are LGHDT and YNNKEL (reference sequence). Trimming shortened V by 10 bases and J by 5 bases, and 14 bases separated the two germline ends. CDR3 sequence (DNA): TGTGCCACCAGGGTTGGAACGGAGACCCAGTACTTC. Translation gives CATRVGTETQYF.

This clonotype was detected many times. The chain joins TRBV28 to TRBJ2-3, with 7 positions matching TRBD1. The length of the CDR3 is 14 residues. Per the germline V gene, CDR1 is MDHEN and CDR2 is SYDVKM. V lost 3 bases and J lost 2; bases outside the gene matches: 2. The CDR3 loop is CASSLGQTTDTQYF. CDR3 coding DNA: TGTGCCAGCAGTTTGGGACAGACCACAGATACGCAGTATTTT.

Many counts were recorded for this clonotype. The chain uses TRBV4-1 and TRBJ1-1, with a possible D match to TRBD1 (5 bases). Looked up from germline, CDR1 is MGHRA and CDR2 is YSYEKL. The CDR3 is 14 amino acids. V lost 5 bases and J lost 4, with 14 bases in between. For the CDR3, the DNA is TGCGCCAGCAGCGCCGTAGGGGTGGGCACTGAAGCTTTCTTT. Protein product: CASSAVGVGTEAFF.

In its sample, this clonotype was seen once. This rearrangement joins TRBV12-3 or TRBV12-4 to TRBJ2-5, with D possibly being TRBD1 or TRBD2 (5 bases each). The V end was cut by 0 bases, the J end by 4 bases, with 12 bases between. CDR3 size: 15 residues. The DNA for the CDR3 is TGTGCCAGCAGTTTAGCGCAGGGACCAGGAGAGACCCAGTACTTC. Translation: CASSLAQGPGETQYF.